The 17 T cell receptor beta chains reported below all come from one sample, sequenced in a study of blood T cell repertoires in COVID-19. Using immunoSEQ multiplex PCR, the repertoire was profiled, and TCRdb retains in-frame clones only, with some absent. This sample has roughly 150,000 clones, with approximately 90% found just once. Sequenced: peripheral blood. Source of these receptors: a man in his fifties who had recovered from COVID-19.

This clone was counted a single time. For the CDR3, the DNA is TGTGCCAGCAGCCCCGGAACTAGCGGGAGTTTTACCGGGGAGCTGTTTTTT. It is translated as CASSPGTSGSFTGELFF. The V and J genes are TRBV7-3 and TRBJ2-2; 11 positions agree with TRBD2. This CDR3 contains 17 residues. V trimming: 5 bases; J trimming: 5 bases; junction bases outside the gene matches: 10. Germline CDR1 SGHTA, CDR2 FQGTGA.

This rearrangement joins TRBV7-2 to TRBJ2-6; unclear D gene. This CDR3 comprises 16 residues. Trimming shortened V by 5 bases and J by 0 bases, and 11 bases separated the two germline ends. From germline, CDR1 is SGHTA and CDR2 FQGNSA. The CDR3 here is CASSPTLISGANVLTF. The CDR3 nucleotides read TGTGCCAGCAGCCCGACACTTATCTCTGGGGCCAACGTCCTGACTTTC.

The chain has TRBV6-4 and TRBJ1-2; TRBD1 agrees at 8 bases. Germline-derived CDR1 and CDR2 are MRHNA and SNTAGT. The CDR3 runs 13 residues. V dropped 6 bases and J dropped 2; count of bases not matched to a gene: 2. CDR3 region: CASSPGGNYGYTF. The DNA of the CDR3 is TGTGCCAGCAGCCCAGGGGGCAACTATGGCTACACCTTC.

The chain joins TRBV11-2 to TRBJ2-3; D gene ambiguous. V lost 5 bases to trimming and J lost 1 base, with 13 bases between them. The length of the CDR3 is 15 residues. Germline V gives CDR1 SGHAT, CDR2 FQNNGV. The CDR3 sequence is CASSRGVGGTDTQYF. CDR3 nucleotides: TGTGCCAGCAGCCGCGGTGTCGGCGGCACAGATACGCAGTATTTT.

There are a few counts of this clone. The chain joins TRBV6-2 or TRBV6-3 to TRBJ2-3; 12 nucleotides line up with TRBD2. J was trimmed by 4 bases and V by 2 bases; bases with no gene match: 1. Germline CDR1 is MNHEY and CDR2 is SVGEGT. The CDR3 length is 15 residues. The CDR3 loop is CASSYGTSGPDTQYF. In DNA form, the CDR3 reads TGTGCCAGCAGTTACGGGACTAGCGGGCCAGATACGCAGTATTTT.

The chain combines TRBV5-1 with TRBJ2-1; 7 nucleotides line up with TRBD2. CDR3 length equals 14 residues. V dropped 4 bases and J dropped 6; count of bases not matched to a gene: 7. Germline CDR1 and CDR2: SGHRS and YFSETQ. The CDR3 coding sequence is TGCGCCAGCAGCCCAGGACTAGGTTCCAATGAGCAGTTCTTC. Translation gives CASSPGLGSNEQFF. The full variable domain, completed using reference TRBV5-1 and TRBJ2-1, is KAGVTQTPRYLIKTRGQQVTLSCSPISGHRSVSWYQQTPGQGLQFLFEYFSETQRNKGNFPGRFSGRQFSNSRSEMNVSTLELGDSALYLCASSPGLGSNEQFFGPGTRLTVL.

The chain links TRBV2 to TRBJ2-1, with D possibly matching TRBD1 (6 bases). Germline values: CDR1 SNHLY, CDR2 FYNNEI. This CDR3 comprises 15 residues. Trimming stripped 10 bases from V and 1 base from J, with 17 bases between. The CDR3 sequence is CATRQGHGSYNEQFF. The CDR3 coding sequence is TGTGCCACCAGGCAGGGGCATGGGTCCTACAATGAGCAGTTCTTC.

The CDR3 is CASSLNPRPREETQYF. CDR3 sequence (DNA): TGTGCCAGCAGCTTAAACCCACGGCCGAGGGAAGAGACCCAGTACTTC. The gene calls are TRBV7-2 and TRBJ2-5, with a tentative D call TRBD2 (5 bases). This CDR3 spans 16 amino acids. The germline CDR1 and CDR2 sequences are SGHTA and FQGNSA. The V and J ends lost 2 bases and 3 bases respectively, with 16 bases between them.

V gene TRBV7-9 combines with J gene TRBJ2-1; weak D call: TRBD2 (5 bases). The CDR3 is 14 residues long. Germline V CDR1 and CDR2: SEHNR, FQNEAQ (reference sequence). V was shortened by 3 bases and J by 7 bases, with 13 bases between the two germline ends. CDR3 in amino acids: CASSLRQLGNEQFF. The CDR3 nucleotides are TGTGCCAGCAGCTTGCGACAACTAGGGAATGAGCAGTTCTTC.

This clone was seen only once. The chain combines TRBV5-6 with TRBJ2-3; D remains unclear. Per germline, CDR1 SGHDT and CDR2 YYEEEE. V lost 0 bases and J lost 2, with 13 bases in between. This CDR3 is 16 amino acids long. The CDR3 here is CASSLAASIPTDTQYF. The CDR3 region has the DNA TGTGCCAGCAGCTTGGCCGCTAGTATCCCCACAGATACGCAGTATTTT.

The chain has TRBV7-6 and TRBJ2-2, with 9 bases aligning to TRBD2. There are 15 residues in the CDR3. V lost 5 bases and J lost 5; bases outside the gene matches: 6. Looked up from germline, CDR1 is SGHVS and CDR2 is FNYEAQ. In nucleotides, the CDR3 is TGTGCCAGCAGCCGCGGGACTAGCCCAACCGGGGAGCTGTTTTTT. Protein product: CASSRGTSPTGELFF.

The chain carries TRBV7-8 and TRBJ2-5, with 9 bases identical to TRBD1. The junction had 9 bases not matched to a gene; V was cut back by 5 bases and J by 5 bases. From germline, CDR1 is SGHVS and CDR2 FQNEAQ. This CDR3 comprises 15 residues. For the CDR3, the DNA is TGTGCCAGCAGCCCGGGACAGGGAAGTTGGGAGACCCAGTACTTC. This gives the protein CASSPGQGSWETQYF.

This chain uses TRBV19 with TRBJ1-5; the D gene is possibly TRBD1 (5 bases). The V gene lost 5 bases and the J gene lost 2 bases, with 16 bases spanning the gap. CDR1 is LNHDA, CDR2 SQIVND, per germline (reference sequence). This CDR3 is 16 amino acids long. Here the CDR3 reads CASSSRGTRGNQPQHF. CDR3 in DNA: TGTGCCAGTAGTTCTCGGGGGACCAGGGGCAATCAGCCCCAGCATTTT.

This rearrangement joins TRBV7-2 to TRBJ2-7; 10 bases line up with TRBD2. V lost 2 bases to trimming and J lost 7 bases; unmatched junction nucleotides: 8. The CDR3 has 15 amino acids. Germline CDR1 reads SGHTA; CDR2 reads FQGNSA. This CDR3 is CASSLSLAGAGEQYF. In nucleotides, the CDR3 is TGTGCCAGCAGCTTAAGCCTAGCGGGGGCGGGGGAGCAGTACTTC.

The CDR3 region has the DNA TGTGCCAGCAGCCAAGGGCCGTACGAGCAGTACTTC. It specifies CASSQGPYEQYF. The gene calls are TRBV3-1 (or the pseudogene TRBV3-2) and TRBJ2-7, with unresolved D. Germline V gene data show CDR1 as LGHDT and CDR2 as YNNKEL (reference sequence). Trimming took off 1 base at V and 4 bases at J, with 5 bases between the two ends. The CDR3 has 12 amino acids.

The CDR3 loop is CASSTDRGIGPSGANVLTF. CDR3 in DNA: TGTGCCAGTAGTACGGACAGGGGGATAGGGCCTTCTGGGGCCAACGTCCTGACTTTC. The rearrangement links TRBV19 to TRBJ2-6; 10 nucleotides agree with TRBD1. The CDR3 extends over 19 amino acids. Germline CDR1 is LNHDA and CDR2 is SQIVND (reference sequence). V trimming: 4 bases; J trimming: 1 base; junction bases outside the gene matches: 10.

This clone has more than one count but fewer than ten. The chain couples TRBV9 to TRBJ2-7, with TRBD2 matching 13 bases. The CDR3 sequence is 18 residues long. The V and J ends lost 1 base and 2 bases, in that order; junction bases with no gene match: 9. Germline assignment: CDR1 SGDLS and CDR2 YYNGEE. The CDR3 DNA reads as TGTGCCAGCAGCGTACTCCCATCGGGGACTAGCGGGGCCTACGAGCAGTACTTC. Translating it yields CASSVLPSGTSGAYEQYF.